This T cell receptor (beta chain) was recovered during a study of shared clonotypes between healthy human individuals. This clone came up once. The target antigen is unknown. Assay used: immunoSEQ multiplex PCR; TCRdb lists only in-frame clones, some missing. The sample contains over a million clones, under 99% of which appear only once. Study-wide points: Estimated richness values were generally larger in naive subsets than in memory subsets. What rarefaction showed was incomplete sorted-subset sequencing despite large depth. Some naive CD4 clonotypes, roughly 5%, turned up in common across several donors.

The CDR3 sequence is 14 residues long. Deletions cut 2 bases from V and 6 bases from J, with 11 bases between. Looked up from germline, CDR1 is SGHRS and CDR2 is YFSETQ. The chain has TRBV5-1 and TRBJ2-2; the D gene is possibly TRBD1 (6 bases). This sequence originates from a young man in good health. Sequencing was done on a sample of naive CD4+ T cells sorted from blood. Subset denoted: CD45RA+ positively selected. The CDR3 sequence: CASSFTGSSGELFF. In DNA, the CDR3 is TGCGCCAGCAGCTTTACAGGGTCTTCCGGGGAGCTGTTTTTT.